This entry lists 14 T cell receptor beta chains sequenced from one sample in a study of spatial heterogeneity in lung cancer (dated by TCRdb to between 2017 and 2020). The library was generated by 5' RACE. Sequencing instrument: NextSeq 500. The raw public data were reprocessed by TCRdb itself: fastp quality trimming at Q25, MiXCR clonotype calling, in-frame beta chains only. CDR3 protein duplicates are merged, each entry listing the most common genes and DNA. This sample holds roughly 9,300 distinct CDR3 sequences; 6% to 7% were observed only once. The ten largest account for roughly 27% of the sample. What this sample's time point label stands for: sample taken at primary tumor resection. The sample consisted of normal lung tissue next to the tumor, taken at surgery. These receptors were obtained from a male donor with early-stage non-small cell lung cancer.

This clonotype was counted ten times or more. This chain joins TRBV7-2 and TRBJ1-1; D gene unclear. V was cut by 5 bases and J by 6 bases, with 7 bases left in between. The length of the CDR3 is 11 residues. The germline CDR1 and CDR2 sequences are SGHTA and FQGNSA. The CDR3 here is CASSPWSEAFF. In DNA, the CDR3 is TGTGCCAGCAGCCCCTGGTCTGAAGCTTTCTTT.

This clonotype was counted a few times. V is TRBV5-6 and J is TRBJ1-2, with D possibly matching TRBD1 (6 bases). V was pared by 4 bases and J by 5 bases, with 12 bases between. Germline V gene sequence: CDR1 SGHDT, CDR2 YYEEEE. The length of the CDR3 is 13 residues. The DNA for the CDR3 is TGTGCCAGCAGCGTGGCGGGGGCATATGGCTACACCTTC. Translation: CASSVAGAYGYTF.

This clonotype is termed medium-sized (0.01 to 0.1%). This rearrangement joins TRBV10-2 to TRBJ2-1, with 9 nucleotides matching TRBD1. J gave up 7 bases and V 6 bases, and 7 bases lay outside the gene matches. This CDR3 spans 14 amino acids. Germline V CDR1 and CDR2: WSHSY, SAAADI. The CDR3 region is CASSLQGAGNEQFF. Written as DNA, the CDR3 is TGCGCCAGCAGCTTACAGGGGGCGGGGAATGAGCAGTTCTTC.

This clonotype was found many times. The chain links TRBV4-3 to TRBJ2-7; D is possibly TRBD2 (6 bases). Trimming cost V 0 bases and J 2 bases, with 11 bases left between them. Germline assignment: CDR1 LGHNA and CDR2 YSLEER. The CDR3 loop spans 15 amino acids. DNA for the CDR3: TGCGCCAGCAGCCAAGATCGGACTACCACCTACGAGCAGTACTTC. This gives the protein CASSQDRTTTYEQYF.

This clonotype is termed medium-sized. V usage is TRBV7-2 and J usage is TRBJ2-3, with D possibly being TRBD1 (6 bases). Germline V gene sequence: CDR1 SGHTA, CDR2 FQGNSA. This CDR3 has 13 amino acids. The ends were cut back, 11 bases at V and 0 bases at J, with 12 bases in the middle. CDR3 nucleotide sequence: TGTGCCGGGATGGGGGCTAGCACAGATACGCAGTATTTT. Translated, it gives CAGMGASTDTQYF.

This chain links TRBV20-1 with TRBJ2-5; 9 nucleotides match TRBD2. Trimming cost V 6 bases and J 2 bases; bases outside gene matches: 4. The CDR3 extends over 13 amino acids. CDR1 and CDR2 (germline): DFQATT, SNEGSKA (reference sequence). CDR3 residues: CSAAGGFQETQYF. CDR3 sequence (DNA): TGCAGTGCCGCGGGGGGGTTTCAAGAGACCCAGTACTTC.

This clonotype was seen at least ten times. CDR3 amino acids: CASTGTSGDLSTDTQYF. The DNA for the CDR3 is TGTGCCAGCACCGGGACTAGCGGAGACCTTAGCACAGATACGCAGTATTTT. V usage is TRBV7-2 and J usage is TRBJ2-3, with TRBD2 matching over 11 bases. The CDR3 contains 17 residues. Germline CDR1 is SGHTA and CDR2 is FQGNSA. Trimming at V came to 7 bases and at J to 0 bases, leaving 9 bases not matched to a gene.

Ten or more counts support this clonotype. The chain uses TRBV24-1 and TRBJ1-2, with a tentative D call TRBD1 (5 bases). This CDR3 is built from 16 residues. CDR1 is KGHDR, CDR2 SFDVKD, per germline. V was pared by 0 bases and J by 4 bases, with 14 bases between. DNA for the CDR3: TGTGCCACCAGTGATTTGGGACCCGGGGGGACCTATGGCTACACCTTC. Translated, it gives CATSDLGPGGTYGYTF.

This clonotype is judged medium-sized. This chain connects TRBV18 to TRBJ1-5; 7 bases are a match to TRBD1. The CDR3 is 14 residues long. Germline V gives CDR1 KGHSH, CDR2 LQKENI. After removal of 6 bases from V and 4 bases from J, the junction contained 6 bases not matched to a gene. CDR3 loop: CASSPGTVNQPQHF. In DNA, the CDR3 is TGTGCCAGCTCGCCCGGGACAGTTAATCAGCCCCAGCATTTT.

In this sample, this clonotype turned up many times. The V call is TRBV12-3 or TRBV12-4, the J call TRBJ2-1; TRBD2 aligns across 13 bases. The CDR3 consists of 15 residues. V trimming: 6 bases; J trimming: 8 bases; junction bases outside the gene matches: 7. In DNA form, the CDR3 reads TGTGCCAGCAGCCTAACTAGCGGGGGGGCCGATGAGCAGTTCTTC. Translating it yields CASSLTSGGADEQFF.

This clonotype was counted at least ten times. The rearrangement links TRBV30 to TRBJ2-7, with 8 bases fitting TRBD1. The CDR3 length is 14 residues. Germline CDR1 reads GTSNPN; CDR2 reads SVGIG (reference sequence). V lost 4 bases, J lost 1 base, and 6 bases stayed unmatched. In DNA, the CDR3 is TGTGCCTGGACCCTCAGGGGGCCTTCCTACGAGCAGTACTTC. Amino acids: CAWTLRGPSYEQYF.

This clonotype was recorded at least ten times. The genes are TRBV5-5 and TRBJ2-7, with 10 bases matching TRBD1. The CDR3 covers 19 residues. From germline, CDR1 is SGHKS and CDR2 YYEKEE (reference sequence). J gave up 5 bases and V 1 base, and 18 bases lay outside the gene matches. The CDR3 region has the DNA TGTGCCAGCAGCTTGAGGGACAGGGGACCGGGACCAGCGATCCACGAGCAGTACTTC. It codes for CASSLRDRGPGPAIHEQYF.

This clonotype was detected ten times or more. The gene calls are TRBV5-6 and TRBJ2-2; no clear D gene. Trimming took off 3 bases at V and 11 bases at J, with 8 bases between the two ends. This CDR3 has 11 amino acids. Germline assignment: CDR1 SGHDT and CDR2 YYEEEE. The CDR3 bases are TGTGCCAGCAGCTCCCGCGGCGAGCTGTTTTTT. Protein sequence: CASSSRGELFF.

This clonotype was counted at least ten times. This rearrangement joins TRBV5-1 to TRBJ1-2; TRBD1 might be the D (5 bases). Germline V gives CDR1 SGHRS, CDR2 YFSETQ. V lost 4 bases and J lost 7, with 26 bases in between. The CDR3 sequence is 17 residues long. The chain's CDR3 is CASSPEGLLQDMVGYTF. CDR3 in DNA: TGCGCCAGCAGCCCGGAGGGGCTCCTGCAGGATATGGTTGGCTACACCTTC.